Below, 24 T cell receptor beta chains from the same sample are listed, as sequenced in a study of cytomegalovirus exposure and HLA in healthy donors. It was with 60 Vbeta and 13 Jbeta primers that the PCR ran. The assay was immunoSEQ multiplex PCR, and TCRdb's table has in-frame clones only and misses some. Here the sample spans about 180,000 clones, about 80% being singletons. Sequences were obtained from PBMCs. The receptors here all came from a man younger than 35 in good health and CMV-seronegative.

CDR3 sequence: CASSLARGVTETQYF. CDR3 coding DNA: TGTGCCAGCAGCTTAGCTAGAGGAGTGACGGAGACCCAGTACTTC. V and J are TRBV7-6 and TRBJ2-5; D unclear. The germline CDR1 and CDR2 sequences are SGHVS and FNYEAQ. The CDR3 consists of 15 residues. Trimming cost V 0 bases and J 5 bases, with 13 bases left between them. The full variable domain, with the rest looked up from reference TRBV7-6 and TRBJ2-5, is GAGVSQSPRYKVTKRGQDVALRCDPISGHVSLYWYRQALGQGPEFLTYFNYEAQQDKSGLPNDRFSAERPEGSISTLTIQRTEQRDSAMYRCASSLARGVTETQYFGPGTRLLVL.

The CDR3 region is CASSEALRREKLFF. The CDR3 DNA is TGTGCCAGCAGTGAAGCGCTTCGGAGGGAAAAACTGTTTTTT. The V call is TRBV6-1, the J call TRBJ1-4; D remains unclear. Germline loops: CDR1 MNHNS, CDR2 SASEGT. V was clipped by 0 bases and J by 8 bases, with 10 bases between them. The CDR3 has 14 amino acids.

The rearrangement joins TRBV29-1 to TRBJ2-3, with TRBD1 matching over 7 bases. This CDR3 region has 13 residues. In germline, CDR1 is SQVTM, CDR2 ANQGSEA. Unmatched junction bases numbered 4, after V lost 6 bases and J lost 1 base. DNA of the CDR3: TGCAGCGTAACAGGGGCAGGCACAGATACGCAGTATTTT. Its translation is CSVTGAGTDTQYF.

V usage is TRBV9 and J usage is TRBJ2-7, with D possibly TRBD2 on 5 matching bases. The CDR3 length is 16 residues. Looked up from germline, CDR1 is SGDLS and CDR2 is YYNGEE. Trimming removed 1 base from V and 2 bases from J, with 16 bases in between. CDR3 sequence: CASSVHPSGQAYEQYF. The CDR3 DNA reads as TGTGCCAGCAGCGTACACCCCAGCGGTCAAGCCTACGAGCAGTACTTC.

The V call is TRBV7-2, the J call TRBJ1-2; 7 bases are shared with TRBD1. CDR1 is SGHTA, CDR2 FQGNSA, per germline. The CDR3 sequence is 15 residues long. After removal of 4 bases from V and 1 base from J, the junction contained 6 bases not matched to a gene. The CDR3, as DNA: TGTGCCAGCAGCTACAGACAGGGAGGTAACTATGGCTACACCTTC. It encodes CASSYRQGGNYGYTF.

The CDR3 reads CASSMRRGGYNEQFF. For the CDR3, the DNA is TGTGCCAGTAGTATGCGGCGGGGGGGATACAATGAGCAGTTCTTC. The chain has TRBV19 and TRBJ2-1; 9 bases line up with TRBD2. The CDR3 consists of 15 residues. Germline lookup yields CDR1 LNHDA and CDR2 SQIVND (reference sequence). The V segment lost 3 bases and the J segment 4 bases; nucleotides outside the gene matches: 4.

This clone came up a few times. The V and J genes are TRBV14 and TRBJ1-2; a possible D gene is TRBD1 (5 bases). This CDR3 contains 16 residues. The ends were cut back, 6 bases at V and 8 bases at J, with 25 bases in the middle. Germline V lookup: CDR1 SGHDN, CDR2 FVKESK. DNA of the CDR3: TGTGCCAGCAGGTATGGGGGGTCCCCCTCCCCAGACGGCTACACCTTC. Translating it yields CASRYGGSPSPDGYTF.

The table lists this clone with a few counts. The chain carries TRBV10-1 and TRBJ2-1, with 10 bases matching TRBD2. CDR3 length equals 17 residues. Germline values: CDR1 WNHNN, CDR2 SYGVQD (reference sequence). Losses at the gene ends were 11 bases for V and 1 base for J; bases not matched to a gene: 14. CDR3 amino acids: CARTQPASGSSYNEQFF. The CDR3 nucleotides read TGCGCCCGCACACAACCGGCTAGCGGGAGTTCCTACAATGAGCAGTTCTTC.

The chain combines TRBV13 with TRBJ2-1; 12 nucleotides align to TRBD2. Germline values: CDR1 PRHDT, CDR2 FYEKMQ (reference sequence). The CDR3 has 16 residues. J lost 8 bases, V lost 4 bases, and 9 bases had no gene match. The CDR3 loop reads CASSWGTLAGGDEQFF. The CDR3 DNA reads as TGTGCCAGCAGCTGGGGCACCCTAGCGGGAGGGGATGAGCAGTTCTTC.

The J gene is TRBJ1-2, the V gene TRBV9; tentative D call: TRBD1 (6 bases). Germline-derived CDR1 and CDR2 are SGDLS and YYNGEE. The CDR3 has 15 amino acids. V was trimmed by 3 bases and J by 7 bases, leaving 19 bases between them. DNA for the CDR3: TGTGCCAGCAGCGCCTCGGTCAACAGGGTAGCTGGCTACACCTTC. This gives the protein CASSASVNRVAGYTF. The full variable domain, in which reference TRBV9 and TRBJ1-2 provide the parts outside the CDR3, is DSGVTQTPKHLITATGQRVTLRCSPRSGDLSVYWYQQSLDQGLQFLIQYYNGEERAKGNILERFSAQQFPDLHSELNLSSLELGDSALYFCASSASVNRVAGYTFGSGTRLTVV.

The chain couples TRBV5-6 to TRBJ2-3; TRBD2 aligns across 10 bases. Germline loops: CDR1 SGHDT, CDR2 YYEEEE. V lost 1 base and J lost 4; bases outside the gene matches: 6. The CDR3 has 16 residues. The CDR3 nucleotides are TGTGCCAGCAGCTTGCCCAGCGGGAGGGCAGCAGATACGCAGTATTTT. It encodes CASSLPSGRAADTQYF. Full variable domain (rest looked up from reference TRBV5-6 and TRBJ2-3): DAGVTQSPTHLIKTRGQQVTLRCSPKSGHDTVSWYQQALGQGPQFIFQYYEEEERQRGNFPDRFSGHQFPNYSSELNVNALLLGDSALYLCASSLPSGRAADTQYFGPGTRLTVL.

The rearrangement links TRBV4-3 to TRBJ2-7; D gene ambiguous. This CDR3 comprises 14 residues. V was clipped by 0 bases and J by 4 bases, with 10 bases between them. CDR1 LGHNA and CDR2 YSLEER come from the germline V gene. The CDR3 region is CASSQEPGRYEQYF. The CDR3 DNA reads as TGCGCCAGCAGCCAAGAGCCAGGAAGGTACGAGCAGTACTTC.

The CDR3 nucleotides read TGTGCCAGCAGCTTAAAGACAGGGGGAGGCACCGGGGAGCTGTTTTTT. Translating it yields CASSLKTGGGTGELFF. V is TRBV7-9 and J is TRBJ2-2; 9 bases map to TRBD1. Germline CDR1 is SEHNR and CDR2 is FQNEAQ (reference sequence). The CDR3 extends over 16 amino acids. V gave up 2 bases and J gave up 4 bases; unmatched junction bases: 5.

V usage is TRBV19 and J usage is TRBJ2-1; D possibly corresponds to TRBD2 (6 bases). CDR3 length equals 14 residues. Trimming pared 5 bases from V and 12 bases from J, leaving 20 bases between. The germline V gene has CDR1 LNHDA and CDR2 SQIVND (reference sequence). Written as DNA, the CDR3 is TGTGCCAGTAGTCCGTCCGGCTCTACCGGGAGGCAGTTCTTC. This encodes CASSPSGSTGRQFF.

This clone has more than one count but fewer than ten. The identical CDR3 is also encoded by other nucleotide sequences in the sample. This rearrangement joins TRBV30 to TRBJ1-1; no clear D. V gave up 0 bases and J gave up 1 base, with 6 bases separating them. Per germline, CDR1 GTSNPN and CDR2 SVGIG (reference sequence). This CDR3 spans 13 amino acids. DNA for the CDR3: TGTGCCTGGAGTGTAGGCGGGAACACTGAAGCTTTCTTT. It yields the protein CAWSVGGNTEAFF.

The chain combines TRBV2 with TRBJ2-7; 7 bases fit TRBD1. CDR1 and CDR2 (germline): SNHLY, FYNNEI. V was clipped by 3 bases and J by 2 bases; unmatched bases: 4. There are 14 residues in the CDR3. The CDR3 loop is CASSEGQFAYEQYF. The CDR3 DNA reads as TGTGCCAGCAGTGAGGGACAGTTCGCCTACGAGCAGTACTTC.

The V and J genes are TRBV4-3 and TRBJ1-2; tentative D call: TRBD1 (6 bases). This CDR3 contains 15 residues. The V gene's germline CDR1 is LGHNA and CDR2 YSLEER. The ends were cut back, 4 bases at V and 0 bases at J, with 12 bases in the middle. The CDR3 region is CASSLGTQTNYGYTF. The CDR3 DNA reads as TGCGCCAGCAGCCTAGGGACACAGACTAACTATGGCTACACCTTC.

The V and J genes are TRBV7-8 and TRBJ2-7; 7 bases align to TRBD2. J gave up 4 bases and V 1 base, and 1 base lay outside the gene matches. CDR1 and CDR2 from the germline V gene are SGHVS and FQNEAQ. The CDR3 consists of 13 residues. In nucleotides, the CDR3 is TGTGCCAGCAGCTTAGGGGAGGGTTACGAGCAGTACTTC. Protein product: CASSLGEGYEQYF.

This rearrangement joins TRBV5-4 to TRBJ2-5; TRBD2 matches 7 bases. The CDR3 is 14 amino acids. Per germline, CDR1 SGHNT and CDR2 YYREEE (reference sequence). The V segment lost 1 base and the J segment 3 bases; nucleotides outside the gene matches: 3. Here the CDR3 DNA reads TGTGCCAGCAGCTTGCCTCTAGCGGAAGAGACCCAGTACTTC. It is translated as CASSLPLAEETQYF.

This clone appeared once. The chain joins TRBV7-9 to TRBJ1-1; no reliable D call. This CDR3 region has 14 residues. Germline V gene data show CDR1 as SEHNR and CDR2 as FQNEAQ (reference sequence). Deletions cut 5 bases from V and 6 bases from J, with 16 bases between. The CDR3 DNA sequence: TGTGCCAGCAGCCCCTCCTCCGGAGGGCCTGAAGCTTTCTTT. It codes for CASSPSSGGPEAFF. The complete variable domain, with remaining parts taken from reference TRBV7-9 and TRBJ1-1, reads DTGVSQNPRHKITKRGQNVTFRCDPISEHNRLYWYRQTLGQGPEFLTYFQNEAQLEKSRLLSDRFSAERPKGSFSTLEIQRTEQGDSAMYLCASSPSSGGPEAFFGQGTRLTVV.

V is TRBV5-1 and J is TRBJ1-2; 9 nucleotides line up with TRBD1. CDR3 length: 13 residues. The germline gives CDR1 SGHRS, CDR2 YFSETQ. The J segment lost 5 bases and the V segment lost 7 bases, leaving 6 bases of the junction unmatched. The CDR3 bases are TGCGCCAGCTCGGAGGACAGGGGATATGGCTACACCTTC. Its protein product is CASSEDRGYGYTF.

The V gene is TRBV6-6, the J gene TRBJ1-1; D not certain. The length of the CDR3 is 16 residues. In germline, CDR1 is MNHNY, CDR2 SVGAGI (reference sequence). V dropped 4 bases and J dropped 2 bases, with 17 bases sitting between them. DNA for the CDR3: TGTGCCAGCAGTTTCCAAAAAGGCGGACTCAACACTGAAGCTTTCTTT. It translates to CASSFQKGGLNTEAFF.

V gene TRBV11-3 combines with J gene TRBJ1-1, with 9 bases identical to TRBD1. V gave up 3 bases and J gave up 5 bases; unmatched junction bases: 4. The CDR3 consists of 14 residues. Germline V CDR1 and CDR2: SGHNT, YENEEA. The CDR3 DNA reads TGTGCCAGCAGCTTGACAGGGGGAAGGACTGAAGCTTTCTTT. It encodes CASSLTGGRTEAFF.

The CDR3 nucleotides are TGTGCCAGCTCACCGGGCCGAAAAGAGACCCAGTACTTC. Amino acids: CASSPGRKETQYF. V gene TRBV18 combines with J gene TRBJ2-5; no reliable D call. The CDR3 totals 13 residues. From germline, CDR1 is KGHSH and CDR2 LQKENI. Trimming took 3 bases from V and 3 from J, leaving 8 bases between them.